This T cell receptor (beta chain) was profiled in a study of early T cells in non-severe SARS-CoV-2 infection. Turning to the study itself: Chains were unpaired, as sequencing was done on bulk RNA from unsorted whole blood.

This clonotype has only a few counts. Its antigen is undetermined. Molecules of cDNA were individually given unique molecular identifiers that were attached to them. MiXCR, run by TCRdb on the 5' RACE reads, gives a single entry per CDR3 protein. The table records some 110,000 distinct CDR3 sequences, more than 13% of them present only once. Study-level results: VDJdb matches were skewed toward anti-spike CD8 T cell responses.

This sequence originates from an adult who was a healthcare worker with PCR-confirmed SARS-CoV-2 infection or an uninfected control (not recorded which). Sequenced material: whole blood.

CDR3 sequence: CASSATGGEQFF. CDR3 coding DNA: TGTGCCAGCAGCGCCACCGGGGGTGAGCAGTTCTTC. The chain couples TRBV9 to TRBJ2-1; D might be TRBD2 (6 bases). This CDR3 spans 12 amino acids. Germline CDR1 and CDR2: SGDLS and YYNGEE. Trimming stripped 3 bases from V and 9 bases from J, with 10 bases between.